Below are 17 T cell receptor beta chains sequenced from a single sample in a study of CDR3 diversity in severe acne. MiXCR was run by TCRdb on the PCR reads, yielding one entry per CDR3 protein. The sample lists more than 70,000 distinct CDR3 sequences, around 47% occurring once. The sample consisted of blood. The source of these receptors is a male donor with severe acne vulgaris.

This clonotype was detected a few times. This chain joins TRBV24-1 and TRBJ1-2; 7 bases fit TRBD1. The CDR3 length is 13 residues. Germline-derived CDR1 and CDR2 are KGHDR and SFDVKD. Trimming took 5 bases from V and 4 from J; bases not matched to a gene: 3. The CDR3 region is CATSVGQSYGYTF. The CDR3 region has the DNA TGTGCCACCAGTGTGGGACAGAGCTATGGCTACACCTTC.

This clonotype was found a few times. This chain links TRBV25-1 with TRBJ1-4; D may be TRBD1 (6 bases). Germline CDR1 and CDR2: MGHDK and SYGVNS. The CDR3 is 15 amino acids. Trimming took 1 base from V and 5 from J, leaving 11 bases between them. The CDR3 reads CASSEWGTSNEKLFF. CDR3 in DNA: TGTGCCAGCAGTGAATGGGGGACAAGCAATGAAAAACTGTTTTTT.

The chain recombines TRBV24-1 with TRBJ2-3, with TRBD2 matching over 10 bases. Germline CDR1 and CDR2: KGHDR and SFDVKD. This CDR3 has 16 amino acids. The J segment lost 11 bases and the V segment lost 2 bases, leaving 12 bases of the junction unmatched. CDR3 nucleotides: TGTGCCACCAGTGATTGGGAGCGGGAGGGCCCCAATGAGCAGTATTTT. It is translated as CATSDWEREGPNEQYF.

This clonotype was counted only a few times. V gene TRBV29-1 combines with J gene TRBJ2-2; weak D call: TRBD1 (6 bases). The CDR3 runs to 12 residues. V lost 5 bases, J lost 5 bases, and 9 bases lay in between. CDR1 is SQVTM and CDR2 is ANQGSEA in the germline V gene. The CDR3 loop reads CSVSRGTGELFF. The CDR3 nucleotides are TGCAGCGTTTCGAGGGGGACCGGGGAGCTGTTTTTT.

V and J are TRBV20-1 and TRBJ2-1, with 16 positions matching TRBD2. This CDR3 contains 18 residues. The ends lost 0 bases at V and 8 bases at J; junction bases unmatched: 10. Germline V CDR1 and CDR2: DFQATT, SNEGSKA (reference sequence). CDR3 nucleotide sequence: TGCAGTGCTAGAGATCCCGGGACTAGCGGGAGGGAGGTAGATGAGCAGTTCTTC. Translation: CSARDPGTSGREVDEQFF.

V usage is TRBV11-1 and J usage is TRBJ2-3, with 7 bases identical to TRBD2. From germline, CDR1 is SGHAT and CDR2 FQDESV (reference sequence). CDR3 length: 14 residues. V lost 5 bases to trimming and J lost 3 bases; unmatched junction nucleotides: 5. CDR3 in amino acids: CASSQGSGTDTQYF. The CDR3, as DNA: TGTGCCAGCAGCCAGGGTAGCGGGACAGATACGCAGTATTTT.

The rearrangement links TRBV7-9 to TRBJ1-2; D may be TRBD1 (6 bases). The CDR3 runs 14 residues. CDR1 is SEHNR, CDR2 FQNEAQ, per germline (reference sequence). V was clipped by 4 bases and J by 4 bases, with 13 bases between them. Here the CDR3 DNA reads TGTGCCAGCAGCTCTAACGGACAGAGCTATGGCTACACCTTC. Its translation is CASSSNGQSYGYTF.

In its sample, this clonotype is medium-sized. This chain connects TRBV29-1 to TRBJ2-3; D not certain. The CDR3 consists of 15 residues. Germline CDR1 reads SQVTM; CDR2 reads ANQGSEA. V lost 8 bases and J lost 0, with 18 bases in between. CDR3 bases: TGCAGCTGCCTCCGCGGCCCCGGGAGCACAGATACGCAGTATTTT. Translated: CSCLRGPGSTDTQYF.

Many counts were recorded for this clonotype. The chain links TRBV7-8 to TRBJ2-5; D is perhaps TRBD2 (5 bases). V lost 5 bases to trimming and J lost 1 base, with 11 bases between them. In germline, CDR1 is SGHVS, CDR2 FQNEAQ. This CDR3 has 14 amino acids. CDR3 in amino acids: CASSARGSQETQYF. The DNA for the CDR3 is TGTGCCAGCAGCGCCAGAGGGTCCCAAGAGACCCAGTACTTC.

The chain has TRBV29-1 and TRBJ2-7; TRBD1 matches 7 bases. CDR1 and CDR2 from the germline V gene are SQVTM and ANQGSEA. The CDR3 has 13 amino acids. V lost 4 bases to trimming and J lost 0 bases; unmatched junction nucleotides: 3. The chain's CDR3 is CSVVGTDSYEQYF. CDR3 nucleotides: TGCAGCGTTGTGGGGACAGACTCCTACGAGCAGTACTTC.

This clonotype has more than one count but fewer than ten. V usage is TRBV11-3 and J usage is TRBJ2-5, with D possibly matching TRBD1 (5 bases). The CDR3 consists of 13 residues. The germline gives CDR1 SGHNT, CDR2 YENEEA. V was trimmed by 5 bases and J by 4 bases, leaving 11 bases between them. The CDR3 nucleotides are TGTGCCAGCAGCGGGGCCTCCTCAGAGACCCAGTACTTC. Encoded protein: CASSGASSETQYF.

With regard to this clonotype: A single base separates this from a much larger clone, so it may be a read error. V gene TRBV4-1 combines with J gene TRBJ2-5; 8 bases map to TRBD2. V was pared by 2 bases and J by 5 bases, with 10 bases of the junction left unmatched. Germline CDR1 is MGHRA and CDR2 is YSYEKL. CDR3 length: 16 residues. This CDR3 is CASSQFVSGNRETQYF. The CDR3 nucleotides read TGCGCCAGCAGCCAATTTGTTAGCGGGAACCGGGAGACCCAGTACTTC.

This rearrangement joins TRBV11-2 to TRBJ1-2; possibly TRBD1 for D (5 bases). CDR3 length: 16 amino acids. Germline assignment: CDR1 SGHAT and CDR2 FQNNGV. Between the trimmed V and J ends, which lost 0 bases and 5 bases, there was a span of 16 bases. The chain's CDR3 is CASSLEGIPGLYGYTF. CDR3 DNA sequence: TGTGCCAGCAGCTTAGAGGGTATCCCGGGACTTTATGGCTACACCTTC.

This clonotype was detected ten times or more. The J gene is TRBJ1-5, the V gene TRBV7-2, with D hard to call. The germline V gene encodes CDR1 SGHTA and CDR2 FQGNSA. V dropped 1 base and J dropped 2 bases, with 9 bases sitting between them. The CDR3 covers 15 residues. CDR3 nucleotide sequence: TGTGCCAGCAGCTTAGGTACAGTTGGCAATCAGCCCCAGCATTTT. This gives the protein CASSLGTVGNQPQHF.

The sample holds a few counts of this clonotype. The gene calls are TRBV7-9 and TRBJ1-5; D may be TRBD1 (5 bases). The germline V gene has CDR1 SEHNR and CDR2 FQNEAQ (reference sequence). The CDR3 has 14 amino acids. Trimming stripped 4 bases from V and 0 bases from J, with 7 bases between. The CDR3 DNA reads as TGTGCCAGCAGCTCGACAGATAGCAATCAGCCCCAGCATTTT. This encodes CASSSTDSNQPQHF.

CDR3 bases: TGTGCCAGCAGTCACAGGGACAAGCAGTACGTC. Translation: CASSHRDKQYV. The V call is TRBV2, the J call TRBJ2-7, with TRBD1 as a possible D gene (6 bases). CDR1 and CDR2 from the germline V gene are SNHLY and FYNNEI. V was pared by 5 bases and J by 8 bases, with 10 bases between. The CDR3 spans 11 residues.

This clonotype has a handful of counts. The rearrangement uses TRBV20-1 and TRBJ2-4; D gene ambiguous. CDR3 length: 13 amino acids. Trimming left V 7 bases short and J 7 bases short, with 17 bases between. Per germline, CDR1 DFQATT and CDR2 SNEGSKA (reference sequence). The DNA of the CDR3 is TGCAGTGTTCCACCTGGGTTTGTCAACATTCAGTACTTC. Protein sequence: CSVPPGFVNIQYF.